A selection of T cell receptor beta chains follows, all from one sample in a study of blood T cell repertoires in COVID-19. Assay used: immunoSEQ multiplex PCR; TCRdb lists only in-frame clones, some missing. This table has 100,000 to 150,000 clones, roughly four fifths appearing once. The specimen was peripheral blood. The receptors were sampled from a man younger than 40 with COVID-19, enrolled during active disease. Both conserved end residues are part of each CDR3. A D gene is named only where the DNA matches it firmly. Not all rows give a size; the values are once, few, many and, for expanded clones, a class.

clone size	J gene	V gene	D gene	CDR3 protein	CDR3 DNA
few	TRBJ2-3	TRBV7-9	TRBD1	CASRQGALSSTDTQYF	TGTGCCAGCAGGCAGGGGGCTCTGTCCTCCACAGATACGCAGTATTTT
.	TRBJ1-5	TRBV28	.	CASRDRLGGHQPQHF	TGTGCTAGCAGAGACAGGTTAGGAGGACATCAGCCCCAGCATTTT
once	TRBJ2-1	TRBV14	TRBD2	CASSLGLAVYNEQFF	TGTGCCAGCAGCCTTGGACTAGCGGTTTACAATGAGCAGTTCTTC
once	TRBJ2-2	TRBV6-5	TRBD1	CATRRDRGFTGELFF	TGTGCCACACGCCGAGACAGGGGTTTCACCGGGGAGCTGTTTTTT
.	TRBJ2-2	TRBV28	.	CASSSPPSGTGELFF	TGTGCCAGCAGTTCCCCACCTTCAGGGACCGGGGAGCTGTTTTTT
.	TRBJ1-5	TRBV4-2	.	CASSQAQRINRDQPQHF	TGTGCCAGCAGCCAAGCACAGAGAATCAACAGGGATCAGCCCCAGCATTTT
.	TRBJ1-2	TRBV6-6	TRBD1	CASSYRDRGNYGYTF	TGTGCCAGCAGTTACCGGGACAGGGGCAACTATGGCTACACCTTC
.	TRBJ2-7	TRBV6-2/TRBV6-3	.	CASSRTEHYEQYF	TGTGCCAGCAGTAGGACAGAACACTACGAGCAGTACTTC
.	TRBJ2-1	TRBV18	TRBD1	CASSPGQGDYNEQFF	TGTGCCAGCTCACCAGGACAGGGTGACTACAATGAGCAGTTCTTC
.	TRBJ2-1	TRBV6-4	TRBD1	CASSPRDSSYNEQFF	TGTGCCAGCAGTCCCCGGGACAGCTCCTACAATGAGCAGTTCTTC
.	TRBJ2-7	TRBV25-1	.	CASSGQAYEQYF	TGTGCCAGCAGTGGACAGGCCTACGAGCAGTACTTC
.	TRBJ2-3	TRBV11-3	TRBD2	CASRQQSGETQYF	TGTGCCAGCCGTCAACAAAGCGGGGAGACGCAGTATTTT
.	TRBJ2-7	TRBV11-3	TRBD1	CASSLLGQGHYEQYF	TGTGCCAGCAGCTTACTGGGACAGGGCCACTACGAGCAGTACTTC
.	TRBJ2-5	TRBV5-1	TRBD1	CASSSGQEQETQYF	TGCGCCAGCAGCTCCGGACAGGAGCAAGAGACCCAGTACTTC
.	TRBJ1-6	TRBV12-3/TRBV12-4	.	CASSLFENSALHF	TGTGCCAGCAGTTTATTCGAGAATTCGGCCCTCCACTTT
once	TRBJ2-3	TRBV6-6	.	CASSHLLGSRNAQYF	TGTGCCAGCAGTCACCTTCTAGGGAGCCGGAATGCGCAGTATTTT
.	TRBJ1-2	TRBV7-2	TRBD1	CASSPGGTGVNYGYTF	TGTGCCAGCAGCCCCGGGGGGACAGGGGTTAACTATGGCTACACCTTC
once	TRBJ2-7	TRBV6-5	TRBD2	CASSIQTSGSYEQYF	TGTGCCAGCAGCATTCAGACTAGCGGGTCCTACGAGCAGTACTTC
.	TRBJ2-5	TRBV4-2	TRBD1	CASSQDRGRETQYF	TGTGCCAGCAGCCAGGACAGGGGGCGGGAGACCCAGTACTTC
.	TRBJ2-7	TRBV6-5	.	CASSYGQGSSYEQYF	TGTGCCAGCAGTTATGGCCAGGGGAGCTCCTACGAGCAGTACTTC
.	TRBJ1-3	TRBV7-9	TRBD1	CASSLVGTGGNTIYF	TGTGCCAGCAGCTTAGTCGGGACAGGTGGAAACACCATATATTTT
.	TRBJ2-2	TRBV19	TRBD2	CASSMGRGAGELFF	TGTGCCAGTAGTATGGGGCGGGGGGCCGGGGAGCTGTTTTTT
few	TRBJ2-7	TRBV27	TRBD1	CASSFGTGGSYEQYF	TGTGCCAGCAGTTTCGGGACAGGGGGGAGTTACGAGCAGTACTTC
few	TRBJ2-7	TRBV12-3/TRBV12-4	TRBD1	CASSLRRGPEQYF	TGTGCCAGCAGTTTACGCAGGGGGCCCGAGCAGTACTTC
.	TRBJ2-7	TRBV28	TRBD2	CASRPGLAGPSSYEQYF	TGTGCCAGCAGACCGGGACTAGCGGGACCCAGCTCCTACGAGCAGTACTTC
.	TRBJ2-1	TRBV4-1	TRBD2	CASSPRASGSYSYNEQFF	TGCGCCAGCAGCCCCCGTGCGAGCGGGAGTTACTCCTACAATGAGCAGTTCTTC
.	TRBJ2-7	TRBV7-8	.	CASSLQGYEQYF	TGTGCCAGCAGCTTACAGGGCTACGAGCAGTACTTC
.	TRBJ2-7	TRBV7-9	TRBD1	CASSVDREYPYEQYF	TGTGCCAGCAGCGTAGACAGGGAATACCCCTACGAGCAGTACTTC
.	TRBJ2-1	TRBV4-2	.	CASSQEGHEQFF	TGTGCCAGCAGCCAAGAGGGGCATGAGCAGTTCTTC
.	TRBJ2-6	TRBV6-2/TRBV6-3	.	CASSYQSSGANVLTF	TGTGCCAGCAGTTACCAGTCCTCTGGGGCCAACGTCCTGACTTTC
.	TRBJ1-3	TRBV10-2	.	CASSESLTPPGPSGNTIYF	TGCGCCAGCAGTGAGTCGTTAACTCCTCCAGGCCCCTCTGGAAACACCATATATTTT
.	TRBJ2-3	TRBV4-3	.	CASSQDVATDTQYF	TGCGCCAGCAGCCAAGATGTGGCAACGGATACGCAGTATTTT
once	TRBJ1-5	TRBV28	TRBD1	CASQGARRSGLPQHF	TGTGCCAGCCAGGGGGCGCGAAGGTCAGGTCTGCCCCAGCATTTT
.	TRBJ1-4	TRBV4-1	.	CASSQYRDSNEKLFF	TGCGCCAGCAGCCAATATCGGGACTCTAATGAAAAACTGTTTTTT
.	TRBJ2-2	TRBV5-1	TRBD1	CASSVRDRYTGELFF	TGCGCCAGCAGCGTCCGGGACAGATACACCGGGGAGCTGTTTTTT
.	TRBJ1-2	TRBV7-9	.	CASSPRQYGYTF	TGTGCCAGCAGCCCCAGACAGTATGGCTACACCTTC
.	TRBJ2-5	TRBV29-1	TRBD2	CSVGLAGGQETQYF	TGCAGCGTCGGACTAGCGGGAGGGCAAGAGACCCAGTACTTC
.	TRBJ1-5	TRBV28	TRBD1	CASRPQGASNQPQHF	TGTGCCAGCAGACCACAGGGGGCCAGCAATCAGCCCCAGCATTTT
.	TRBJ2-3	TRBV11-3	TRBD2	CASSVSGYSTDTQYF	TGTGCCAGCAGCGTTAGCGGGTATAGCACAGATACGCAGTATTTT
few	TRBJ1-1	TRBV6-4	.	CASGGDTEAFF	TGTGCCAGCGGGGGGGACACTGAAGCTTTCTTT
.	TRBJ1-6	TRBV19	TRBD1	CASSRPGQGHYNSPLHF	TGTGCCAGTAGCCGGCCGGGACAGGGGCATTATAATTCACCCCTCCACTTT
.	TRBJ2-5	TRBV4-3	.	CASSQVRGSGETQYF	TGCGCCAGCAGCCAAGTCCGGGGGAGTGGAGAGACCCAGTACTTC
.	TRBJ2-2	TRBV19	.	CASSISAGTGELFF	TGTGCCAGTAGTATAAGCGCCGGGACCGGGGAGCTGTTTTTT
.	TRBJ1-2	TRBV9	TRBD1	CASSALANRGRPPYGYTF	TGTGCCAGCAGCGCTCTCGCAAACAGGGGGCGACCCCCTTACGGCTACACCTTC
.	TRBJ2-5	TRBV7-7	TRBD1	CASSLDGTGVQETQYF	TGTGCTAGCAGCTTAGATGGGACAGGGGTCCAAGAGACCCAGTACTTC
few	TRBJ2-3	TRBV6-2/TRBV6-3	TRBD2	CASSYPREEKGTDTQYF	TGTGCCAGCAGTTACCCACGGGAGGAGAAAGGCACAGATACGCAGTATTTT
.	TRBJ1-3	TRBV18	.	CASSPPGGAGNTIYF	TGTGCCAGCTCACCACCAGGAGGGGCTGGAAACACCATATATTTT
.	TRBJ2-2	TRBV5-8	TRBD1	CASSPKGQGLTGELFF	TGTGCCAGCAGCCCCAAGGGACAGGGGCTAACCGGGGAGCTGTTTTTT
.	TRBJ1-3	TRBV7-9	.	CASSLVSTGPGNTIYF	TGTGCCAGCAGCTTAGTATCCACAGGGCCTGGAAACACCATATATTTT
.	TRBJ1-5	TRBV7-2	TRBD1	CASSSGQGGGWQPQHF	TGTGCCAGCAGCTCCGGACAGGGGGGAGGATGGCAGCCCCAGCATTTT
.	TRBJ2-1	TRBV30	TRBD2	CAWSVGRENEQFF	TGTGCCTGGAGTGTCGGGCGGGAGAATGAGCAGTTCTTC
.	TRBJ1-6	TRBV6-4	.	CASSDSNSSPLHF	TGTGCCAGCAGTGACTCGAATAGTTCACCCCTCCACTTT
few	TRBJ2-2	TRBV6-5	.	CASILDRPNTGELFF	TGTGCCAGCATCCTAGACAGGCCGAACACCGGGGAGCTGTTTTTT
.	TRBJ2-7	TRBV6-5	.	CASRATGTLSYEQYF	TGTGCCAGCAGGGCGACCGGGACACTGTCCTACGAGCAGTACTTC